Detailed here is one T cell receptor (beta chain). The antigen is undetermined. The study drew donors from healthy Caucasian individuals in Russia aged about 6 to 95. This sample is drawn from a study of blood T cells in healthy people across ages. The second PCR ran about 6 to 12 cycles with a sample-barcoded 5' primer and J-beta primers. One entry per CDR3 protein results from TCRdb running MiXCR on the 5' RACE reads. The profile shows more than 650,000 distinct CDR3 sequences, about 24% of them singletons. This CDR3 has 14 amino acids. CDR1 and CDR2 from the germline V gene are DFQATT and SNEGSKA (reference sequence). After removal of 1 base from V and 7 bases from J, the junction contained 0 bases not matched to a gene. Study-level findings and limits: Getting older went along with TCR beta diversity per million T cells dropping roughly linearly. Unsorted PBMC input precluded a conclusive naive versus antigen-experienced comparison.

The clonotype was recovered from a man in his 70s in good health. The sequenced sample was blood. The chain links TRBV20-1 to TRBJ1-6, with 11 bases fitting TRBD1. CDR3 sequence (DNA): TGCAGTGCTAGAGGGGACAGGGGGAATTCACCCCTCCACTTT. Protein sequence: CSARGDRGNSPLHF.